This TCR beta chain was sequenced during a study of human T cells and chemical hapten exposure. Study background: The cohort included alopecia areata under or over 50% scalp, totalis and universalis. General study points: Expanded TCR counts at PT1 were positively correlated with the patch test score. Sensitization with DPC brought no change to TCRs above 1 in 1000 in frequency.

As regards this clonotype: Antigen: not known.

Time point here: patch test 2, 6 weeks after DPC sensitization. Noted treatment: therapeutic diphenylcyclopropenone sensitization with weekly scalp DPC. The library tagged each cDNA molecule with unique molecular identifiers. Each CDR3 protein is one row after TCRdb ran MiXCR on the RACE reads. The table includes just over 350,000 distinct CDR3 sequences, around 6% detected once. This CDR3 has 16 amino acids. Germline loops: CDR1 SGHNT, CDR2 YYREEE (reference sequence). Trimming took 1 base from V and 4 from J, leaving 17 bases between them. The sequencing here drew on whole blood, taken in connection with sensitization to the hapten diphenylcyclopropenone (DPC). The genes are TRBV5-4 and TRBJ1-2; no clear D. This receptor was taken from a woman aged 18-29 years with alopecia areata. Some clones in this sample may be carry-over from other donors' samples. The CDR3 coding sequence is TGTGCCAGCAGCTTGAACCAGTTTAGAGGGTCCTATGGCTACACCTTC. Its translation: CASSLNQFRGSYGYTF.